The 20 T cell receptor beta chains given below trace back to one sample, sequenced in a study of tissue T cells after allogeneic stem cell transplantation. Time point specified: mouse harvest day 14 after allogeneic transplant. The graft held 10^6 splenic CD5+ T cells and 10^7 T-cell-depleted bone marrow cells. Sequenced by immunoSEQ multiplex PCR; TCRdb stores in-frame clones only, minus some. Of a few thousand clones in the sample, less than 55% were seen once. Sequencing input: lymph node tissue. Receptors originate from a female BALB/c mouse given C57BL/6 T cells with graft-versus-host disease after an allogeneic hematopoietic cell transplant.

This clone was observed a few times. Germline and genes here are mouse. Coverage ceases 1 residue before the CDR3 finishes, and the germline J gene fills in the end. The chain is built from TRBV23 and TRBJ2-7; TRBD1 was called by the table and not checked on the DNA. The germline V gene has CDR1 KGHTA and CDR2 FQNQQP. The CDR3 consists of 11 residues. CDR3 sequence: CSSSRQGEQYF. CDR3 bases read: TGCTCCAGCAGCCGACAGGGAGAACAGTAC.

With regard to this clone: Gene names follow the mouse nomenclature. Read coverage stops 1 residue before the CDR3 terminus; the germline J gene supplies the remainder. This chain connects TRBV13-2 to TRBJ2-7, with 9 bases identical to TRBD2. Germline CDR1 and CDR2: NNHNN and SYGAGS (reference sequence). J gave up 7 bases and V 3 bases, and 5 bases lay outside the gene matches. The CDR3 runs 13 residues. Partial CDR3 DNA: TGTGCCAGCGGTGTTGGGGGGGCGCCCGAACAGTAC. Its protein is CASGVGGAPEQY. The whole CDR3 region reads CASGVGGAPEQYF.

To note about this clone: Gene labels here are mouse ones. The read halts 1 residue ahead of the CDR3 end, with the missing end drawn from the germline J gene. This chain uses TRBV26 with TRBJ2-7; 10 nucleotides agree with TRBD2. The V segment lost 5 bases and the J segment 0 bases; nucleotides outside the gene matches: 1. CDR3 length equals 14 residues. Germline V gene data show CDR1 as KGHPV and CDR2 as FQNQEV (reference sequence). CDR3 in amino acids: CASSDWGDSYEQYF. CDR3 bases read: TGTGCCAGCAGTGACTGGGGGGACTCCTATGAACAGTAC.

Regarding this clone: Gene labels here are mouse ones. Read coverage stops 1 residue before the CDR3 terminus; the germline J gene supplies the remainder. V gene TRBV16 combines with J gene TRBJ2-1, with D unresolved. CDR1 is SGHSA, CDR2 FRNQAP, per germline. Trimming took 0 bases from V and 6 from J, leaving 3 bases between them. The CDR3 has 12 residues. The CDR3 is CASSLDIAEQFF. Incomplete CDR3 DNA: TGTGCAAGCAGCTTAGATATTGCTGAGCAGTTC.

A note on this clone: Germline and genes here are mouse. The read gets to within 1 residue of the CDR3 end, and the germline J gene fills in the rest. This rearrangement joins TRBV26 to TRBJ1-5; the D is unclear. The CDR3 totals 14 residues. V was shortened by 1 base and J by 0 bases, with 4 bases between the two germline ends. The V gene's germline CDR1 is KGHPV and CDR2 FQNQEV (reference sequence). The CDR3 region is CASSLWGNNQAPLF. The sequenced CDR3 bases are TGTGCCAGCAGTCTGTGGGGTAACAACCAGGCTCCGCTT. Based on the CDR3 plus reference TRBV26 and TRBJ1-5, the full variable domain is NSKVIQTPRYLVKGQGQKAKMRCIPEKGHPVVFWYQQNKNNEFKFLINFQNQEVLQQIDMTEKRFSAECPSNSPCSLEIQSSEAGDSALYLCASSLWGNNQAPLFGEGTRLSVL.

Details on this clone: The gene names given are mouse names. The read stops 1 residue short of the end of the CDR3; the missing end is completed from the germline J gene. The chain carries TRBV3 and TRBJ2-4; 11 bases line up with TRBD2. V lost 3 bases to trimming and J lost 4 bases; unmatched junction nucleotides: 0. Germline V CDR1 and CDR2: SNHLY, FYNGKV (reference sequence). This CDR3 is 14 amino acids long. The CDR3 DNA, read in part, is TGTGCCAGCAGCTTGGGACTGGGGGAAAACACCTTGTAC. It codes for CASSLGLGENTLY. The whole CDR3 protein is CASSLGLGENTLYF.

Only a few counts were recorded for this clone. The germline and genes are mouse ones. The CDR3 goes on 1 residue after the read ends, and that part is filled in from the germline J gene. The J gene is TRBJ2-3, the V gene TRBV23. The CDR3 covers 14 residues. Germline assignment: CDR1 KGHTA and CDR2 FQNQQP. Incomplete CDR3 DNA: TGCTCCAGCAGTCAATCGCCGGTTGCAGAAACGCTGTAT. Translation: CSSSQSPVAETLY. The full CDR3 protein is CSSSQSPVAETLYF.

With regard to this clone: Gene names are the mouse ones. The read finishes 1 residue shy of the CDR3 end, and the germline J gene is used to complete it. The rearrangement joins TRBV3 to TRBJ2-4, with a possible D match to TRBD1 (6 bases). Germline V gene sequence: CDR1 SNHLY, CDR2 FYNGKV (reference sequence). The CDR3 has 15 amino acids. Trimming took off 4 bases at V and 0 bases at J, with 11 bases between the two ends. The chain's CDR3 is CASSYRDISQNTLYF. The covered CDR3 bases are TGTGCCAGCAGCTACCGGGACATTAGTCAAAACACCTTGTAC. The full variable domain, its missing parts supplied by reference TRBV3 and TRBJ2-4, is GPKVLQIPSHQIIDMGQMVTLNCDPVSNHLYFYWYKQILGQQMEFLVNFYNGKVMEKSKLFKDQFSVERPDGSYFTLKIQPTALEDSAVYFCASSYRDISQNTLYFGAGTRLSVL.

Worth noting for this clone: Gene names follow the mouse nomenclature. The CDR3 end is not reached by the read, which stops 1 residue before it; the germline J gene fills it in. This chain joins TRBV26 and TRBJ1-2, with D unresolved. V shed 6 bases and J shed 0 bases, with 11 bases lying between them. Germline V gene data show CDR1 as KGHPV and CDR2 as FQNQEV (reference sequence). CDR3 length: 14 amino acids. The sequenced CDR3 bases are TGTGCCAGCAGCCCCGTGCCTTCAAACTCCGACTACACC. Translation: CASSPVPSNSDYT. From start to end, the CDR3 is CASSPVPSNSDYTF. The full variable domain, in which reference TRBV26 and TRBJ1-2 provide the parts outside the CDR3, is NSKVIQTPRYLVKGQGQKAKMRCIPEKGHPVVFWYQQNKNNEFKFLINFQNQEVLQQIDMTEKRFSAECPSNSPCSLEIQSSEAGDSALYLCASSPVPSNSDYTFGSGTRLLVI.

Comment on this clone: The genes and germline here are from mouse. Read data end 1 residue before the CDR3 end; the end is taken from the germline J gene. The rearrangement joins TRBV29 to TRBJ1-1; TRBD1 is a possible D gene (5 bases). Trimming pared 6 bases from V and 0 bases from J, leaving 8 bases between. Per germline, CDR1 MSHET and CDR2 SYDVDS. CDR3 length: 13 amino acids. CDR3 sequence: CASRTGQNTEVFF. The CDR3 bases that were read are TGTGCTAGCAGAACGGGACAGAACACAGAAGTCTTC.

About this clone itself: Gene names denote mouse genes. The sequenced fragment ends 1 residue before the CDR3 boundary, so the rest is inferred from the germline J gene. V usage is TRBV3 and J usage is TRBJ2-3, with 7 bases aligning to TRBD2. V dropped 1 base and J dropped 0; count of bases not matched to a gene: 1. From germline, CDR1 is SNHLY and CDR2 FYNGKV (reference sequence). The CDR3 has 15 residues. The sequenced part of the CDR3 DNA is TGTGCCAGCAGCTTAGGCTGGGGGAGTGCAGAAACGCTGTAT. It specifies CASSLGWGSAETLY. The full CDR3 is CASSLGWGSAETLYF.

A note on this clone: Gene names follow the mouse nomenclature. The read gets to within 1 residue of the CDR3 end, and the germline J gene fills in the rest. The rearrangement joins TRBV13-2 to TRBJ2-5, with 8 bases lining up with TRBD2. This CDR3 has 14 residues. The ends lost 3 bases at V and 5 bases at J; junction bases unmatched: 5. CDR1 and CDR2 from the germline V gene are NNHNN and SYGAGS (reference sequence). The part of the CDR3 DNA that was read is TGTGCCAGCGGTGCCGGGGGGGCGCGAGACACCCAGTAC. This encodes CASGAGGARDTQY. The entire CDR3 protein is CASGAGGARDTQYF.

This clone was seen more than once but under ten times. Each gene name is a mouse one. The CDR3 end lies 1 residue beyond the end of the read and is filled in from the germline J gene. This sequence joins TRBV5 and TRBJ2-5, with no clear D. Germline lookup yields CDR1 LGHNA and CDR2 YNLKQL (reference sequence). V was pared by 4 bases and J by 1 base, with 3 bases between. The CDR3 is 12 residues long. The part of the CDR3 DNA that was read is TGTGCCAGCAGCCCCCACCAAGACACCCAGTAC. Translating gives CASSPHQDTQY. The entire CDR3 protein reads CASSPHQDTQYF.

Worth noting for this clone: Germline and genes: mouse. The CDR3 is cut off 1 residue early in the read; its end comes from the germline J gene. This chain uses TRBV26 with TRBJ1-4, with TRBD1 as a possible D gene (5 bases). Germline assignment: CDR1 KGHPV and CDR2 FQNQEV (reference sequence). V lost 6 bases and J 0 bases, leaving 8 bases between the germline ends. The CDR3 sequence is 14 residues long. CDR3 region: CASSRTISNERLFF. The covered CDR3 bases are TGTGCCAGCAGCAGGACAATTTCCAACGAAAGATTATTT.

This clone has more than one count but fewer than ten. Mouse gene names and germline throughout. The read ends 1 residue before the CDR3 terminus; that terminus is restored from the germline J gene. V and J are TRBV17 and TRBJ1-1; maybe TRBD1 (6 bases). Trimming shortened V by 5 bases and J by 5 bases, and 9 bases separated the two germline ends. Germline CDR1 is MNHDT and CDR2 is YYDKIL. There are 12 residues in the CDR3. This CDR3 is CASSQGQTEVFF. CDR3 DNA, as far as it was read: TGTGCTAGCAGTCAGGGACAAACAGAAGTCTTC. The variable domain in full, with the rest retrieved from reference TRBV17 and TRBJ1-1, is DTTVKQNPRYKLARVGKPVNLICSQTMNHDTMYWYQKKPNQAPKLLLFYYDKILNREADTFEKFQSSRPNNSFCSLYIGSAGLEYSAMYLCASSQGQTEVFFGKGTRLTVV.

This clone was counted a single time. The gene names here belong to mouse. The missing CDR3 end, 1 residue past where the read stops, is filled in from the germline J gene. V usage is TRBV26 and J usage is TRBJ1-1; the D is unclear. The V end was cut by 3 bases, the J end by 6 bases, with 8 bases between. Looked up from germline, CDR1 is KGHPV and CDR2 is FQNQEV (reference sequence). This CDR3 has 12 residues. The CDR3 is CASSLWTAEVFF. CDR3 bases read: TGTGCCAGCAGTCTCTGGACGGCAGAAGTCTTC.

In this sample, this clone turned up a few times. Any gene name here is a mouse gene name. The read finishes 1 residue shy of the CDR3 end, and the germline J gene is used to complete it. The chain carries TRBV21 and TRBJ2-2, with 7 bases identical to TRBD1. TRBV21 is reported as an ORF; its role is uncertain. V was clipped by 4 bases and J by 4 bases; unmatched bases: 6. There are 15 residues in the CDR3. The CDR3 DNA, read in part, is TGTGCTAGCAGTCCTAAGACAGGGCCCACCGGGCAGCTCTAC. It translates to CASSPKTGPTGQLY. The full CDR3 is CASSPKTGPTGQLYF.

This clone was seen more than once but under ten times. All gene names here are mouse names. The read ends 1 residue shy of where the CDR3 ends; the end is completed using the germline J gene. The V and J genes are TRBV26 and TRBJ1-1, with 9 bases that match TRBD1. J lost 3 bases, V lost 4 bases, and 0 bases had no gene match. CDR3 size: 13 residues. The germline gives CDR1 KGHPV, CDR2 FQNQEV (reference sequence). The CDR3 bases that were read are TGTGCCAGCAGTCGGACAGGGGACACAGAAGTCTTC. It yields the protein CASSRTGDTEVF. The whole CDR3 region reads CASSRTGDTEVFF.

Of note for this clone: Any gene name here is a mouse gene name. The sequence runs out 1 residue before the end of the CDR3; the remainder is reconstructed from the germline J gene. This chain uses TRBV5 with TRBJ1-1; D is unclear. Per the germline V gene, CDR1 is LGHNA and CDR2 is YNLKQL (reference sequence). The CDR3 contains 15 residues. The V end was cut by 4 bases, the J end by 0 bases, with 12 bases between. The covered CDR3 bases are TGTGCCAGCAGCCTCAGGACGGAATCAAACACAGAAGTCTTC. Protein sequence: CASSLRTESNTEVF. The whole CDR3 region reads CASSLRTESNTEVFF.

About this clone itself: The genes and germline here are from mouse. The missing CDR3 end, 1 residue past where the read stops, is filled in from the germline J gene. The chain uses TRBV23 and TRBJ2-3; TRBD2, as called in the table, went unchecked against the DNA. The length of the CDR3 is 18 residues. The germline gives CDR1 KGHTA, CDR2 FQNQQP. CDR3 protein: CSSSQSRWGGAGAETLYF. The CDR3 DNA, read in part, is TGCTCCAGCAGTCAATCGCGCTGGGGGGGCGCAGGTGCAGAAACGCTGTAT.